This T cell receptor beta chain was identified in a study of regulatory T cells in long-lasting Graves disease. Concerning this clonotype: Its target is not known.

Study findings and constraints: There were preferences for TRBV28, TRBJ1-2 and TRBJ2-5 in persistent disease.

Noted time point: persistent/refractory GD, antithyroid drugs over 5 years with positive TRAb. Preparation of the TCR library used RNA extracted from PBMCs. Libraries of TCR beta came from iRepertoire HTBI primers plus Arm-PCR of CDR3 regions. TCRdb used MiXCR to reprocess the multiplex PCR reads, holding one entry per CDR3 protein. The repertoire includes about 470,000 distinct CDR3 sequences, less than 25% of them detected once, and 7.8% sits in the top ten. CDR1 MNHEY and CDR2 SVGEGT come from the germline V gene. The length of the CDR3 is 17 residues. V gave up 5 bases and J gave up 2 bases; unmatched junction bases: 13.

This specimen consisted of peripheral blood mononuclear cells (PBMCs), obtained when the disease was refractory, from a patient treated with antithyroid drugs. This receptor was obtained from a female donor with Graves disease. The chain is built from TRBV6-2 or TRBV6-3 and TRBJ2-3, with 7 bases fitting TRBD1. CDR3 in amino acids: CASSIGPTGTDTDTQYF. The CDR3 nucleotides read TGTGCCAGCAGTATAGGACCCACCGGGACAGACACAGATACGCAGTATTTT.